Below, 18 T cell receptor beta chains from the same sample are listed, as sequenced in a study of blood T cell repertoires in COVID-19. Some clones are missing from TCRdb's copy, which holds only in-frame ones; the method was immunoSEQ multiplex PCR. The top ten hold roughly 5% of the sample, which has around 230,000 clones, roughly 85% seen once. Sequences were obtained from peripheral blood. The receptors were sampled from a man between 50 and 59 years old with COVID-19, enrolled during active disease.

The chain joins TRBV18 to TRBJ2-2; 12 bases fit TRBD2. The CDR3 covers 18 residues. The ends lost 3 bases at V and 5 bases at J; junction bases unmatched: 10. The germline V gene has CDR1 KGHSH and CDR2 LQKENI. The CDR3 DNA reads TGTGCCAGCTCACCGCGACTAGCGGGGGAAGGTGGAACCGGGGAGCTGTTTTTT. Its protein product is CASSPRLAGEGGTGELFF.

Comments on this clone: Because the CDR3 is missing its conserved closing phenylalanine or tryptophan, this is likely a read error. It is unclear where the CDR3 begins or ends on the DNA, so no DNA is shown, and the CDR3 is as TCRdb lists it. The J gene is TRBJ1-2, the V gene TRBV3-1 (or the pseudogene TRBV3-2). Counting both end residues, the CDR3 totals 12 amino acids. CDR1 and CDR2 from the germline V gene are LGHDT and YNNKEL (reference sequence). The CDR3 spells CASSQGTLPSRL.

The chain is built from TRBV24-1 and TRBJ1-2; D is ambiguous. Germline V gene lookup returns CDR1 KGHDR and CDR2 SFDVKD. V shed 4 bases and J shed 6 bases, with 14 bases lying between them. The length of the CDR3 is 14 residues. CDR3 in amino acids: CATSDPLRADGYTF. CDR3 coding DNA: TGTGCCACCAGTGACCCCCTCAGAGCGGATGGCTACACCTTC.

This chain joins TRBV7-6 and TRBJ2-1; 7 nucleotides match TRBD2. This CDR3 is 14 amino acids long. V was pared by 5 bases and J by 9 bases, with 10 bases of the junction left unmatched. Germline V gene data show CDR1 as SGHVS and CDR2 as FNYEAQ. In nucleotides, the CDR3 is TGTGCCAGCAGCCCACGACTAGCTCAAGGTGAGCAGTTCTTC. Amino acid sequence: CASSPRLAQGEQFF.

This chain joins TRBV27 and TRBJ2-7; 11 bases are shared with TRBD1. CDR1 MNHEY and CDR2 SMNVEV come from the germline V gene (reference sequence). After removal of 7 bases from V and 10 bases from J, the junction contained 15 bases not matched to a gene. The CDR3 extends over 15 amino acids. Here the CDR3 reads CASNSRDRGFRGQYF. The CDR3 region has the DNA TGTGCCAGCAATAGCCGGGACAGGGGGTTCCGGGGACAGTACTTC.

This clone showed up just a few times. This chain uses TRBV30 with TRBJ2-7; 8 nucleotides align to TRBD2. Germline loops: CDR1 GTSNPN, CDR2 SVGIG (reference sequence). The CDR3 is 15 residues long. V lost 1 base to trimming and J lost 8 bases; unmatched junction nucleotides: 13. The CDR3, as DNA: TGTGCCTGGAGTGGTGATAGCGGGGTAGCTTCCAAGCAGTACTTC. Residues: CAWSGDSGVASKQYF.

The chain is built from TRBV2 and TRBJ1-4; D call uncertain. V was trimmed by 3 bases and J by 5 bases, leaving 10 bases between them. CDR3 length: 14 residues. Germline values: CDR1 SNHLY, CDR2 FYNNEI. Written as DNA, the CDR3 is TGTGCCAGCAGTGAGGGAGCCTGGAATGAAAAACTGTTTTTT. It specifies CASSEGAWNEKLFF.

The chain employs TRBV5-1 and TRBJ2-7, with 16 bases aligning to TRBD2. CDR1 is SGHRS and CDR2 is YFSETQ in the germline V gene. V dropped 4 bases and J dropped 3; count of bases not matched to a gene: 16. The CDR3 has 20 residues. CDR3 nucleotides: TGCGCCAGCAGCCCGGGGACTAGCGGGGGGGCGATAGAGACCCACTACGAGCAGTACTTC. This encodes CASSPGTSGGAIETHYEQYF.

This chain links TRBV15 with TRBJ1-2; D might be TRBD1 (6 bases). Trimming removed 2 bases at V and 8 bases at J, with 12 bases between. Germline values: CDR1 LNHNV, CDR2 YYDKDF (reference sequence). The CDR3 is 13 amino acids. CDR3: CATSRSGVWGYTF. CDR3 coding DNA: TGTGCCACCAGCAGATCAGGGGTTTGGGGCTACACCTTC. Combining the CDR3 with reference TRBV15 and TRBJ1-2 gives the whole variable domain DAMVIQNPRYQVTQFGKPVTLSCSQTLNHNVMYWYQQKSSQAPKLLFHYYDKDFNNEADTPDNFQSRRPNTSFCFLDIRSPGLGDTAMYLCATSRSGVWGYTFGSGTRLTVV.

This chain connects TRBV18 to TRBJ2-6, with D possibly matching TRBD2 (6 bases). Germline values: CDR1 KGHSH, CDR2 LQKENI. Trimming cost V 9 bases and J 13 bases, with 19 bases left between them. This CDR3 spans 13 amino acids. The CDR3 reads CASLEGPREVLTF. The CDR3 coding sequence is TGTGCCAGTTTGGAGGGTCCCAGGGAAGTCCTGACTTTC.

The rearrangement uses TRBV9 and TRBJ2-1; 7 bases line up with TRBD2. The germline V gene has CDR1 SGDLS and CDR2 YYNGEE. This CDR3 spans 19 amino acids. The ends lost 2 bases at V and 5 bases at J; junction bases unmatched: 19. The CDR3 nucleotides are TGTGCCAGCAGCGTTCCCCGAGAGATAGGGGAGGGCGTAAACAATGAGCAGTTCTTC. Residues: CASSVPREIGEGVNNEQFF.

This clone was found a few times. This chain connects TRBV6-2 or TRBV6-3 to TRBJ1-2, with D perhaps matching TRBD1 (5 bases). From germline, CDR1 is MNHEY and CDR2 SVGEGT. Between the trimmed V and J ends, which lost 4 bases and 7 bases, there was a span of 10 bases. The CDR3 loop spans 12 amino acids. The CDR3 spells CASSLRQLGYTF. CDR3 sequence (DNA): TGTGCCAGCAGTTTACGACAGCTTGGCTACACCTTC.

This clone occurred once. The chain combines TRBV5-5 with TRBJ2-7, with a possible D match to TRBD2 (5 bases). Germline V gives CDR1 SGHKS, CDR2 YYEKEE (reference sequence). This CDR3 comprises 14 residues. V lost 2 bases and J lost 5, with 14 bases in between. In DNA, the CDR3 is TGTGCCAGCAGCTTAAATCCCGGGAAAGACGAGCAGTACTTC. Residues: CASSLNPGKDEQYF.

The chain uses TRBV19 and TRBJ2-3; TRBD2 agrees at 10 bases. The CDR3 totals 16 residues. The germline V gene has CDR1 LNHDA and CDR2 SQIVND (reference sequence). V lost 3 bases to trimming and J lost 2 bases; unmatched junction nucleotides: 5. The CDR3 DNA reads TGTGCCAGTAGTATGGGAGCGGGGGGGAACACAGATACGCAGTATTTT. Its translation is CASSMGAGGNTDTQYF. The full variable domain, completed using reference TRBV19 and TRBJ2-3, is DGGITQSPKYLFRKEGQNVTLSCEQNLNHDAMYWYRQDPGQGLRLIYYSQIVNDFQKGDIAEGYSVSREKKESFPLTVTSAQKNPTAFYLCASSMGAGGNTDTQYFGPGTRLTVL.

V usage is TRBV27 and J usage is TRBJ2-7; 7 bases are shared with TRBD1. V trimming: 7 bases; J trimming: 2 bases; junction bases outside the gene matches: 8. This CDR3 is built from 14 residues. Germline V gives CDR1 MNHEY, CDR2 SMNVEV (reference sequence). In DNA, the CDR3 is TGTGCCAGCACATACGTCCAGGGGGCCTACGAGCAGTACTTC. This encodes CASTYVQGAYEQYF.

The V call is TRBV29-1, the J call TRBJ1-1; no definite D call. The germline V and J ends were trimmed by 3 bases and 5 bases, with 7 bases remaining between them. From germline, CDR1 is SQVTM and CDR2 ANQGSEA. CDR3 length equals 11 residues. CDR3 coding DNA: TGCAGCGTTGAGGAGTTTACTGAAGCTTTCTTT. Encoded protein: CSVEEFTEAFF.

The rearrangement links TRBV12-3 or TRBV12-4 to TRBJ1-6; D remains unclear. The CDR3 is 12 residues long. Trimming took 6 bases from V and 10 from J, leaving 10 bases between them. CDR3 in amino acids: CASSTSKSPLHF. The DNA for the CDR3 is TGTGCCAGCAGCACCTCTAAATCACCCCTCCACTTT.

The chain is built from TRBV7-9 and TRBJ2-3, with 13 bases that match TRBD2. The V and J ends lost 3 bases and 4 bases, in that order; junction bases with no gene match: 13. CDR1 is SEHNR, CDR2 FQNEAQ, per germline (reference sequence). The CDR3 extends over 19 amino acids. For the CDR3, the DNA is TGTGCCAGCAGCTTTATGTCAACTCCGGGACTAGCGGGGCCAGATACGCAGTATTTT. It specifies CASSFMSTPGLAGPDTQYF.